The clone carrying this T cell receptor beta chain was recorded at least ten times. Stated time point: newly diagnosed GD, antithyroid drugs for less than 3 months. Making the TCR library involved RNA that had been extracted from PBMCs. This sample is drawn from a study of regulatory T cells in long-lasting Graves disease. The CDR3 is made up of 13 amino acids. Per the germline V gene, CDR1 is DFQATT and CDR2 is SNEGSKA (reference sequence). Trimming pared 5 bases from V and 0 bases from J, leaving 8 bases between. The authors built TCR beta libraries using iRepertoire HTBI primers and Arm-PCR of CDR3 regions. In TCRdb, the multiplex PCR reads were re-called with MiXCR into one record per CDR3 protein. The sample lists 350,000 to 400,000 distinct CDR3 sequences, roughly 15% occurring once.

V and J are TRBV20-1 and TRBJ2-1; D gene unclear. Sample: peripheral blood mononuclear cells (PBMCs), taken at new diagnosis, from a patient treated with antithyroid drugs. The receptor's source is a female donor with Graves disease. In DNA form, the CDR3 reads TGCAGTGCTCCTGACTTCTCCTACAATGAGCAGTTCTTC. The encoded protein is CSAPDFSYNEQFF.